This T cell receptor (beta chain) was found in a study of follicular helper T cells after annual influenza vaccination. Study outcomes and limitations: Plasmablast frequency change correlated with clonality change in ICOS+CD38+ cTfh. ICOS-CD38- cTfh most often held earlier Day 7 ICOS+CD38+ clones.

With respect to this clone: What it binds is unknown.

TCRdb's copy holds only in-frame clones and misses some; the assay was immunoSEQ multiplex PCR. The sample has approximately 15,000 clones, about 83% seen once. The CDR3 has 15 amino acids. V shed 0 bases, J shed 5 bases, and the junction held 2 bases outside the gene matches. Germline-derived CDR1 and CDR2 are SGHRS and YFSETQ. Time point defined: 2015-2016 season, pre-vaccination. This clonotype originated in an adult who received the influenza vaccine. The source was CXCR5- memory CD4+ T cells sorted from blood, collected on the day of influenza vaccination. The gene calls are TRBV5-1 and TRBJ1-6, with 7 bases fitting TRBD1. The CDR3 protein is CASSLDQGDNSPLHF. The CDR3 DNA follows: TGCGCCAGCAGCTTGGACCAGGGGGATAATTCACCCCTCCACTTT.